This record concerns one T cell receptor (beta chain) sequence. Its antigen is currently unknown. Germline assignment: CDR1 SGHRS and CDR2 YFSETQ. V was shortened by 1 base and J by 8 bases, with 16 bases between the two germline ends. The CDR3 consists of 15 residues. The treatment denotes: oral pan-JAK inhibitor, 5-10 mg twice daily. The data originate from a study of CD8+ T cells in alopecia areata. Study-wide results and caveats: A single nonresponder leaves the baseline CD8+ expansion link to response uncertain.

Extracted RNA was reverse transcribed, and the resulting cDNA served as sequencing template. Generated by immunoSEQ multiplex PCR, the TCRdb table keeps only in-frame clones and is missing some. The sample contains 95,000 to 110,000 clones, 80% to 90% of which appear only once. This receptor was taken from a human donor with alopecia areata. The rearrangement joins TRBV5-1 to TRBJ2-1; D possibly corresponds to TRBD1 (5 bases). Specimen: CD8+ T cells sorted from blood, collected around week 31, from a patient treated with tofacitinib. In DNA, the CDR3 is TGCGCCAGCAGCTTGCAGGGCGCCGGAGTTGATGAGCAGTTCTTC. Protein: CASSLQGAGVDEQFF.